This T cell receptor beta chain was profiled in a study of T cell responses to AZD1222 COVID-19 vaccine. Clones were sequenced by immunoSEQ multiplex PCR, and TCRdb holds only the in-frame ones, with some missing. The sample has roughly 180,000 clones, 80% to 95% seen once; the top ten hold 1.5% to 2%. Germline V CDR1 and CDR2: MNHEY, SVGAGI. V was pared by 7 bases and J by 1 base, with 10 bases between. The CDR3 spans 13 residues. Note on this clone: Antigen specificity is unknown.

Study outcomes and limitations: Only a handful of individuals given AZD1222 were seropositive at baseline. After the peak T cell response, and only then, were repertoires sampled.

V usage is TRBV6-5 and J usage is TRBJ1-1; D is unclear. The material was peripheral blood, obtained 28 days after the second AZD1222 dose. This clonotype originated in an adult who received the AZD1222 COVID-19 vaccine. This chain's CDR3 is CASTDNTNTEAFF. The DNA of the CDR3 is TGTGCCAGCACCGACAATACGAACACTGAAGCTTTCTTT.